What follows is one TCR beta chain and its context. Its antigen is currently unknown. This specimen includes other DNA sequences encoding the same CDR3. The table came from immunoSEQ multiplex PCR; TCRdb's copy has only in-frame clones and leaves some out. The table shows about 4,400 clones, with around 90% occurring only once. The data originate from a study of chemoradiotherapy in HPV16-positive cancers. Study details: Candidate HPV-specific T-cell clones and common TCR motifs came from functional assays in a couple of HPV16-positive patients.

Study-wide results and caveats: For HPV16-positive patients, expanding HPV-responsive T cells associated with longer recurrence-free survival.

The V and J ends lost 7 bases and 0 bases respectively, with 15 bases between them. The CDR3 is 15 residues long. CDR1 MNHNS and CDR2 SASEGT come from the germline V gene. The chain combines TRBV6-1 with TRBJ1-1; D not resolved. The receptor's source is a human donor with HPV-associated anogenital cancer. Collection of the sample occurred from a patient who underwent chemoradiotherapy. The CDR3 loop reads CASTPPRGMNTEAFF. The CDR3 nucleotides read TGTGCCAGCACTCCCCCTCGCGGGATGAACACTGAAGCTTTCTTT.